This T cell receptor (beta chain) derives from a study of PD-L1 blockade in urothelial cancer. In the study overall: Male patients with bladder-origin urothelial cancer numbered about 90% of the roughly 29.

The germline CDR1 and CDR2 sequences are MDHEN and SYDVKM. This CDR3 spans 16 amino acids. V lost 4 bases and J lost 6; bases outside the gene matches: 9. Pretreatment sampling and on-treatment sampling together yielded between 1 and 8 samples for each patient. Findings and caveats of the study: Clones that were tumor-associated expanded more in the blood of durable-benefit patients at 3 weeks.

Sequencing was performed with immunoSEQ multiplex PCR; in TCRdb, only in-frame clones are kept and a portion is missing. The table lists 45,000 to 50,000 clones, approximately 88% of them singletons, with less than 4% in the top ten. Of note for this clone: Its antigen remains unknown.

The TCR comes from a man of 80 years or more with urothelial cancer. This rearrangement joins TRBV28 to TRBJ2-2, with TRBD1 matching 9 bases. The sequences come from PBMCs, collected around atezolizumab (anti-PD-L1) treatment. This CDR3 reads CASSSPGQGWSGELFF. The CDR3, as DNA: TGTGCCAGCAGTTCCCCGGGACAGGGATGGTCCGGGGAGCTGTTTTTT.